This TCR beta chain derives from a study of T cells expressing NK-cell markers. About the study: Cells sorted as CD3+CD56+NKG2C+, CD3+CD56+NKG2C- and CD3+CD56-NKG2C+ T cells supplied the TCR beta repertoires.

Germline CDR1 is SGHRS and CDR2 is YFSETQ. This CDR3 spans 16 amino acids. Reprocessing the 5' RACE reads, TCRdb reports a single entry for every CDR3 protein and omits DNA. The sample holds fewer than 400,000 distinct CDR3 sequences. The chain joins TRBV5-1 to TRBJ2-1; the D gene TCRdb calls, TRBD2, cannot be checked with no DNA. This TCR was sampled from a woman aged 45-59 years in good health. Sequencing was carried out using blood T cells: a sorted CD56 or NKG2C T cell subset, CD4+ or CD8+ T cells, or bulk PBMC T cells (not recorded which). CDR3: CASSLGSGTSTDEQFF.